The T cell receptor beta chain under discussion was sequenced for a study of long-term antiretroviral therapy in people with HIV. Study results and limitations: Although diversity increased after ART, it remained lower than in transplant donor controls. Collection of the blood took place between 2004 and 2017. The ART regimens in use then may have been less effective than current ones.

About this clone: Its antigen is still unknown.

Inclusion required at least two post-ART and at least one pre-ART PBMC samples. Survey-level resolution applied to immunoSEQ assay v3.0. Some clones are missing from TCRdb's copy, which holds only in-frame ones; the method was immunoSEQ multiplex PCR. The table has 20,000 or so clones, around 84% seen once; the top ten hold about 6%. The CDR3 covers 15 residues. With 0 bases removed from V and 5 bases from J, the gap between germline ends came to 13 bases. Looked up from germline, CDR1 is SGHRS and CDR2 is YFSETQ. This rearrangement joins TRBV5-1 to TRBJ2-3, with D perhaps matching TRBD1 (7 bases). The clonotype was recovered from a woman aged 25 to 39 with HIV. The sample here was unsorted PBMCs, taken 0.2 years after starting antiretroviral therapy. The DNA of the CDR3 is TGCGCCAGCAGCTTGGCAGGGGGGTCTAGAGATACGCAGTATTTT. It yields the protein CASSLAGGSRDTQYF. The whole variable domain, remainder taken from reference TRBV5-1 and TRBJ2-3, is KAGVTQTPRYLIKTRGQQVTLSCSPISGHRSVSWYQQTPGQGLQFLFEYFSETQRNKGNFPGRFSGRQFSNSRSEMNVSTLELGDSALYLCASSLAGGSRDTQYFGPGTRLTVL.